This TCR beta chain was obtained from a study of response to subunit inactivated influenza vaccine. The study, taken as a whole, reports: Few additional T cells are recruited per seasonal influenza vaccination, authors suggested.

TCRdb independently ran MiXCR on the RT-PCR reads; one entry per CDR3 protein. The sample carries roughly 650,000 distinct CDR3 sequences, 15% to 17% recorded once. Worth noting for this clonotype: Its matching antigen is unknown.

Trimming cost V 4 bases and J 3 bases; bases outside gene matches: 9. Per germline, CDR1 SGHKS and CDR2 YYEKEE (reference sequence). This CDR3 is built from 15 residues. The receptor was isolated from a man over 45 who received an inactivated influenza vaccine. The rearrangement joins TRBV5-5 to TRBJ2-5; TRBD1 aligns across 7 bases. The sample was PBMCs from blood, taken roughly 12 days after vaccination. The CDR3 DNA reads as TGTGCCAGCAGCCAACAGGGGACCGCAAAAGAGACCCAGTACTTC. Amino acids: CASSQQGTAKETQYF.